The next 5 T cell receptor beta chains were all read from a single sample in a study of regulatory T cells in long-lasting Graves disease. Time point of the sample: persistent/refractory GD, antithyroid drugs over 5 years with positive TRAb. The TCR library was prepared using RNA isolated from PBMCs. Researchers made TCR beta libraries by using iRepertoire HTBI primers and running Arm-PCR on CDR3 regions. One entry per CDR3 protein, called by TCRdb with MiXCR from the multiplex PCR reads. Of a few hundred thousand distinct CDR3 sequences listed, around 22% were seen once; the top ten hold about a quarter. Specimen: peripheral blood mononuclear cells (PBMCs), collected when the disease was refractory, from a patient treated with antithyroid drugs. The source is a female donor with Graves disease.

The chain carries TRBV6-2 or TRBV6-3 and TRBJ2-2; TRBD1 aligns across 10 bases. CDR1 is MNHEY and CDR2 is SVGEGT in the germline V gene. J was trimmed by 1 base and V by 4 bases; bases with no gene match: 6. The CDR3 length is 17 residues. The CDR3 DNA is TGTGCCAGCAGTTCCCCCCGGACAGGGGGGAACACCGGGGAGCTGTTTTTT. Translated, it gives CASSSPRTGGNTGELFF.

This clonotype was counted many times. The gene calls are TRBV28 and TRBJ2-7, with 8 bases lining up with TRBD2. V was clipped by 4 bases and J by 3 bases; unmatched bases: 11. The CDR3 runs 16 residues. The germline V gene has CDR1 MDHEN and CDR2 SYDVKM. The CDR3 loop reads CASSSLESGSYYEQYF. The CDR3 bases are TGTGCCAGCAGTTCCTTGGAAAGCGGGAGCTACTACGAGCAGTACTTC.

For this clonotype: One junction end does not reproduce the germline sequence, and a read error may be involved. Here the CDR3 DNA reads TGTGTCAGCAGGACAGGGGCGGGAACTGAAGCTCTCTTT. Translated: CVSRTGAGTEALF. The chain links TRBV12-3 or TRBV12-4 to TRBJ1-1; TRBD1 aligns across 9 bases. The CDR3 is 13 amino acids.

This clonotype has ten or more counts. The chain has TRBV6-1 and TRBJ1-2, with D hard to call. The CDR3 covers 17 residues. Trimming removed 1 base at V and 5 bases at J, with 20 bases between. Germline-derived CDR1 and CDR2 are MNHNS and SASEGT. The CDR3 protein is CASSEGLAGGLRYGYTF. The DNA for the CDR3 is TGTGCCAGCAGTGAAGGTCTCGCGGGTGGCTTACGGTATGGCTACACCTTC.

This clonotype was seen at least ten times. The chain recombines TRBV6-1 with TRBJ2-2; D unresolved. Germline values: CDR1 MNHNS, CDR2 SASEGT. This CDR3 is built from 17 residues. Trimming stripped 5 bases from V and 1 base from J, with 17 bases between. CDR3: CASSPPSLGRNTGELFF. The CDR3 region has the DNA TGTGCCAGCAGTCCCCCTTCGCTAGGACGGAACACCGGGGAGCTGTTTTTT.